Listed below are T cell receptor beta chains from one sample, sequenced in a study of T cell repertoires in cytomegalovirus infection. Via MiXCR, TCRdb re-called the reads, giving one row per CDR3 protein. In the table there are around 94,000 distinct CDR3 sequences, about 15% of which are singletons. Sequenced: PBMCs. These receptors came from a human donor in good health (CMV status not recorded). Some clones in this sample may be carry-over from other donors' samples. The CDR3 runs from the conserved cysteine through the conserved F or W. The D gene is left open where the match is weak. The listing skips clone size in some rows; elsewhere it reads once, few, many or a size class.

abundance: -
j_gene: TRBJ1-1
len: 15
v_gene: TRBV19
d_gene: TRBD1
CDR3aa: CASRSQHRGQAEAFF
CDR3nt: TGTGCCAGTAGATCCCAACACAGGGGGCAGGCTGAAGCTTTCTTT

abundance: many
j_gene: TRBJ1-5
len: 12
v_gene: TRBV12-3/TRBV12-4
d_gene: -
CDR3aa: CASSSYSEPQHF
CDR3nt: TGTGCCAGCAGTTCATATTCCGAGCCCCAGCATTTT

abundance: -
j_gene: TRBJ2-2
len: 15
v_gene: TRBV7-4
d_gene: -
CDR3aa: CASSLVNRFTGELFF
CDR3nt: TGTGCCAGCAGCTTAGTTAATCGGTTTACCGGGGAGCTGTTTTTT

abundance: many
j_gene: TRBJ1-2
len: 15
v_gene: TRBV7-6
d_gene: TRBD1
CDR3aa: CASRPQGAADYGYTF
CDR3nt: TGTGCCAGCAGGCCTCAGGGGGCGGCTGATTATGGCTACACCTTC

abundance: many
j_gene: TRBJ1-6
len: 14
v_gene: TRBV7-3
d_gene: -
CDR3aa: CASSVGGTYSPLHF
CDR3nt: TGTGCCAGCAGCGTCGGAGGGACGTATTCACCCCTCCACTTT

abundance: many
j_gene: TRBJ2-7
len: 12
v_gene: TRBV12-3/TRBV12-4
d_gene: -
CDR3aa: CASSFGTLEQYF
CDR3nt: TGTGCCAGCAGTTTCGGGACTCTCGAGCAGTACTTC

abundance: many
j_gene: TRBJ1-4
len: 14
v_gene: TRBV7-2
d_gene: TRBD1
CDR3aa: CASGDSRGSEKLFF
CDR3nt: TGTGCCAGCGGGGACAGTCGAGGAAGTGAAAAACTGTTTTTT

abundance: few
j_gene: TRBJ2-3
len: 14
v_gene: TRBV7-2
d_gene: -
CDR3aa: CASSSRLYSDTQYF
CDR3nt: TGTGCCAGCAGCTCCCGATTGTACTCAGATACGCAGTATTTT

abundance: -
j_gene: TRBJ2-1
len: 12
v_gene: TRBV20-1
d_gene: TRBD2
CDR3aa: CSALTSAPTSPF
CDR3nt: TGCAGTGCCCTTACTAGCGCACCTACTAGCCCCTTC

abundance: many
j_gene: TRBJ1-4
len: 14
v_gene: TRBV28
d_gene: TRBD1
CDR3aa: CASSPRQGGEKLFF
CDR3nt: TGTGCCAGCAGTCCTCGACAGGGAGGGGAAAAACTGTTTTTT

abundance: -
j_gene: TRBJ2-2
len: 15
v_gene: TRBV4-1
d_gene: -
CDR3aa: CASSQHGVTTGELFF
CDR3nt: TGCGCCAGCAGCCAACATGGTGTAACGACCGGGGAGCTGTTTTTT

abundance: -
j_gene: TRBJ1-1
len: 15
v_gene: TRBV12-3/TRBV12-4
d_gene: -
CDR3aa: CASSLGVSQNTEAFF
CDR3nt: TGTGCCAGCAGTTTGGGTGTTTCCCAGAACACTGAAGCTTTCTTT

abundance: few
j_gene: TRBJ1-1
len: 13
v_gene: TRBV5-4
d_gene: -
CDR3aa: CASSSGFDTEAFF
CDR3nt: TGTGCCAGCAGCTCCGGGTTTGACACTGAAGCTTTCTTT

abundance: many
j_gene: TRBJ2-3
len: 17
v_gene: TRBV7-2
d_gene: -
CDR3aa: CASSPARGYASTDTQYF
CDR3nt: TGTGCCAGCAGCCCCGCCCGTGGGTATGCTAGCACAGATACGCAGTATTTT

abundance: -
j_gene: TRBJ1-2
len: 16
v_gene: TRBV3-1
d_gene: -
CDR3aa: CASSQLDRLPYYGYTF
CDR3nt: TGTGCCAGCAGCCAGCTGGACAGACTCCCCTACTATGGCTACACCTTC

abundance: few
j_gene: TRBJ2-1
len: 15
v_gene: TRBV11-2
d_gene: -
CDR3aa: CASSRRGAGDNEQFF
CDR3nt: TGTGCCAGCAGCCGCCGGGGGGCGGGGGACAATGAGCAGTTCTTC

abundance: many
j_gene: TRBJ2-3
len: 15
v_gene: TRBV7-3
d_gene: -
CDR3aa: CASSLGGPRTDTQYF
CDR3nt: TGTGCCAGCAGCTTAGGGGGACCCCGCACAGATACGCAGTATTTT

abundance: many
j_gene: TRBJ2-4
len: 15
v_gene: TRBV14
d_gene: -
CDR3aa: CASSQVGVAKNIQYF
CDR3nt: TGTGCCAGCAGCCAAGTGGGTGTAGCCAAAAACATTCAGTACTTC

abundance: -
j_gene: TRBJ2-3
len: 14
v_gene: TRBV20-1
d_gene: -
CDR3aa: CSARRQEGTDTQYF
CDR3nt: TGCAGTGCTAGAAGACAGGAGGGCACAGATACGCAGTATTTT

abundance: many
j_gene: TRBJ2-7
len: 14
v_gene: TRBV28
d_gene: TRBD1
CDR3aa: CASSPQGAGSEQYF
CDR3nt: TGTGCCAGCAGTCCTCAGGGGGCGGGCAGCGAGCAGTACTTC

abundance: many
j_gene: TRBJ2-2
len: 17
v_gene: TRBV7-9
d_gene: TRBD2
CDR3aa: CASSDPLGGSWAGELFF
CDR3nt: TGTGCCAGCAGCGACCCACTCGGGGGGTCATGGGCCGGGGAGCTGTTTTTT

abundance: many
j_gene: TRBJ2-5
len: 13
v_gene: TRBV18
d_gene: -
CDR3aa: CASSPEPQETQYF
CDR3nt: TGTGCCAGCTCACCGGAGCCTCAAGAGACCCAGTACTTC